These 3 T cell receptor beta chains share one sample of origin, sequenced in a study of vaccination and CD4 T cells after COVID-19. TCRdb ran MiXCR on the PCR reads and lists one entry per CDR3 protein. The top ten clones hold 1.1% of a sample with about 20,000 distinct CDR3 sequences, around 50% of them seen once. The specimen was CD4+ T cells from blood, collected before SARS-CoV-2 vaccination. Receptors originate from a human donor who had recovered from COVID-19.

The chain uses TRBV20-1 and TRBJ2-7, with 7 nucleotides matching TRBD1. CDR1 is DFQATT and CDR2 is SNEGSKA in the germline V gene (reference sequence). V was clipped by 4 bases and J by 2 bases; unmatched bases: 11. This CDR3 has 15 amino acids. The CDR3 DNA sequence: TGCAGTGCTACCCCTCTGACAGGGAGCGCCTACGAGCAGTACTTC. Translating it yields CSATPLTGSAYEQYF.

The chain has TRBV28 and TRBJ2-5; a possible D gene is TRBD1 (5 bases). This CDR3 contains 14 residues. Germline V gene sequence: CDR1 MDHEN, CDR2 SYDVKM. V dropped 2 bases and J dropped 2 bases, with 9 bases sitting between them. This CDR3 reads CASSLGATQETQYF. CDR3 nucleotides: TGTGCCAGCAGTTTAGGGGCGACTCAAGAGACCCAGTACTTC.

The chain recombines TRBV4-1 with TRBJ2-2, with D tentatively TRBD2 (6 bases). This CDR3 region has 16 residues. Trimming left V 6 bases short and J 5 bases short, with 19 bases between. Germline loops: CDR1 MGHRA, CDR2 YSYEKL. CDR3 sequence (DNA): TGCGCCAGCAGTTCACTCGGGGGACGTAGGACCGGGGAGCTGTTTTTT. Translated: CASSSLGGRRTGELFF.